Here is one TCR beta chain with its context. The antigen remains unidentified. TCRdb fed the reads into MiXCR, producing one record per CDR3 protein. Of about 180,000 distinct CDR3 sequences listed, about a fifth are singletons. This CDR3 is 13 amino acids long. Per the germline V gene, CDR1 is SGHDN and CDR2 is FVKESK. V was clipped by 6 bases and J by 4 bases, with 12 bases between them. This sample is drawn from a study of T cell repertoires in cytomegalovirus infection. Overall study context: Both a matching HLA type and CMV infection were indicated by public TCR beta signatures.

Notes on the study in general: Cumulative frequency of public TCR beta families picked out carriers of CMV plus the relevant HLA. The study found HLA-C-restricted CMV-specific TCR beta clonotypes dominating the ex vivo response.

Material: CD8+ T cells from cultured PBMCs, obtained from culture after CMV antigen stimulation. This sequence joins TRBV14 and TRBJ1-2, with D tentatively TRBD1 (6 bases). The receptor was derived from a human donor in good health (CMV status not recorded). Some clones in this sample may be carry-over from other donors' samples. The CDR3 region is CASSPGGGYGYTF. The CDR3 DNA reads TGTGCCAGCAGTCCCGGAGGGGGCTATGGCTACACCTTC. Full variable domain (outside the CDR3, taken from reference TRBV14 and TRBJ1-2): EAGVTQFPSHSVIEKGQTVTLRCDPISGHDNLYWYRRVMGKEIKFLLHFVKESKQDESGMPNNRFLAERTGGTYSTLKVQPAELEDSGVYFCASSPGGGYGYTFGSGTRLTVV.